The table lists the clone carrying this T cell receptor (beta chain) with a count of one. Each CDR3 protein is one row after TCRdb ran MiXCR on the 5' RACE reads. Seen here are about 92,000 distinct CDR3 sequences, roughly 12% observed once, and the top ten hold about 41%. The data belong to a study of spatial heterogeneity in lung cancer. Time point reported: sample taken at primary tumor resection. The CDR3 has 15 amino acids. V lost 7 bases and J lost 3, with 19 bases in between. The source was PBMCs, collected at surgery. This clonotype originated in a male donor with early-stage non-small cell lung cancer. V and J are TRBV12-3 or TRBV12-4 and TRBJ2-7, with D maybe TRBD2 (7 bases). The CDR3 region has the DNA TGTGCCAGCAAAGGGGGGGATCTCCTCGGCTACGAGCAGTACTTC. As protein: CASKGGDLLGYEQYF.